This entry concerns a single T cell receptor (beta chain). The antigen is not known. The data stem from a study of T-cell memory formation after mild COVID-19. Study-wide context: Largely, the TCR clusters proved donor specific. Study-wide findings and caveats: Still unconfirmed is whether the second-wave clones peaking on day 37 recognized SARS-CoV-2. Memory from before infection featured some responding clones, which suggests cross-reactive memory joined.

TCRdb passed the 5' RACE reads through MiXCR, listing each CDR3 protein once. The profile shows 55,000 to 75,000 distinct CDR3 sequences, around a quarter of them singletons. This CDR3 spans 13 amino acids. Trimming shortened V by 2 bases and J by 4 bases, and 9 bases separated the two germline ends. Looked up from germline, CDR1 is SGHNT and CDR2 is YYREEE (reference sequence). The J gene is TRBJ1-2, the V gene TRBV5-4, with D tentatively TRBD1 (6 bases). This receptor was identified in a man aged 18 to 35 who had mild COVID-19 (a few samples of this study predate the infection). Cell type and time point are not known. The sample comprised PBMCs or a T cell subset sorted from them (not recorded which). The CDR3 DNA follows: TGTGCCAGCAGCTTTTCGGGGGCCTATGGCTACACCTTC. This translates into CASSFSGAYGYTF.